This T cell receptor (beta chain) was sequenced during a study of T cells in women clearing cervical HPV infection. Study-level information: No precancer developed; the control's incident HPV16 infection cleared within 12 months. Case blood was drawn when the lesion was first found; control blood after infection became undetectable.

The repertoire was sequenced with immunoSEQ multiplex PCR; TCRdb's copy has only in-frame clones and lacks some. The repertoire table contains about 46,000 clones. Concerning this clone itself: The antigen remains unidentified. Read sequence stops 3 residues before the CDR3 end, and the germline J gene provides the missing end.

The V and J ends lost 1 base and 6 bases, in that order; junction bases with no gene match: 4. Germline V gene sequence: CDR1 SGHRS, CDR2 YFSETQ. The CDR3 totals 13 residues. Study-wide results and limits: Timing of associations relative to infection is unclear; T-cell subsets were not isolated.

The sequenced sample consisted of blood buffy coat. This TCR was sampled from a woman between 18 and 75 years old with a cervical HPV16 infection that either progressed to CIN3+ or cleared (not recorded which). The rearrangement joins TRBV5-1 to TRBJ2-7, with 7 bases matching TRBD1. CDR3 bases read: TGCGCCAGCAGCTTGCCGAACAGGGGCGAG. Its translation: CASSLPNRGE. The full CDR3 reads CASSLPNRGEQYF.